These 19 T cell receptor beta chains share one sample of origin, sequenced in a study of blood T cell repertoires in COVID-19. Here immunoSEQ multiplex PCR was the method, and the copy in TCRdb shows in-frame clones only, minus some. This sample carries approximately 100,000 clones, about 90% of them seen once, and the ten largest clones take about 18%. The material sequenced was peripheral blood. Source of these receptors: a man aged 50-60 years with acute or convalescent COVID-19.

CDR3 DNA sequence: TGCGCCAGCAGCCAAGATTATGACAGTTCTGTTGTCTACACCTTC. It encodes CASSQDYDSSVVYTF. The chain couples TRBV4-3 to TRBJ1-2; D is possibly TRBD1 (5 bases). This CDR3 region has 15 residues. The ends were cut back, 0 bases at V and 10 bases at J, with 18 bases in the middle. From germline, CDR1 is LGHNA and CDR2 YSLEER.

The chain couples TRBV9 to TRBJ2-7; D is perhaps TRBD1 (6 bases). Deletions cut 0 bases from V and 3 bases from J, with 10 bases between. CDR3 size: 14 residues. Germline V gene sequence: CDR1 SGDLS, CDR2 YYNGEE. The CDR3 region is CASSVAYRDYEQYF. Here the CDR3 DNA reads TGTGCCAGCAGCGTAGCCTACAGGGACTACGAGCAGTACTTC.

The CDR3 region is CASSSISGSYSGANVLTF. The CDR3 nucleotides read TGTGCCAGCAGCTCCATTAGCGGATCTTACTCTGGGGCCAACGTCCTGACTTTC. The V and J genes are TRBV5-8 and TRBJ2-6; tentatively, D is TRBD2 (6 bases). Between the trimmed V and J ends, which lost 3 bases and 0 bases, there was a span of 16 bases. This CDR3 has 18 residues. Germline values: CDR1 SGHTS, CDR2 YDEGEE.

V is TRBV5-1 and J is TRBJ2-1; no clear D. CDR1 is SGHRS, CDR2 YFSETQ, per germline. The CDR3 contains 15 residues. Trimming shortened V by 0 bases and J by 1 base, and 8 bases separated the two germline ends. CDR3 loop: CASSLGQNSYNEQFF. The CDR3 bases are TGCGCCAGCAGCTTGGGGCAGAATTCCTACAATGAGCAGTTCTTC.

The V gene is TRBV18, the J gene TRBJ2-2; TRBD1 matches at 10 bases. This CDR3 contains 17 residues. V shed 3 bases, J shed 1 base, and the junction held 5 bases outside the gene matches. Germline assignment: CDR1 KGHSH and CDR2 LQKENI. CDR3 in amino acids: CASSPGQGVVNTGELFF. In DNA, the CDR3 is TGTGCCAGCTCACCCGGACAGGGGGTAGTGAACACCGGGGAGCTGTTTTTT.

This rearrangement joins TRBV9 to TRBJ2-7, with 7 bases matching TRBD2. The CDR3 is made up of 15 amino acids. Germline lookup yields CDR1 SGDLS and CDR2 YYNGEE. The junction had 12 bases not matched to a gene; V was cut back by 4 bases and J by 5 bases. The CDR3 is CASSPRGRDFHEQYF. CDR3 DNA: TGTGCCAGCAGCCCCAGAGGGAGGGACTTCCACGAGCAGTACTTC.

The CDR3 nucleotides read TGTGCCACCAGCCATCCCTCCGACAGTTCTAACTATGGCTACACCTTC. As protein: CATSHPSDSSNYGYTF. The chain has TRBV15 and TRBJ1-2; tentatively, D is TRBD1 (5 bases). Germline CDR1 LNHNV, CDR2 YYDKDF (reference sequence). The CDR3 totals 16 residues. V dropped 5 bases and J dropped 0 bases, with 16 bases sitting between them. The full variable domain, completed using reference TRBV15 and TRBJ1-2, is DAMVIQNPRYQVTQFGKPVTLSCSQTLNHNVMYWYQQKSSQAPKLLFHYYDKDFNNEADTPDNFQSRRPNTSFCFLDIRSPGLGDTAMYLCATSHPSDSSNYGYTFGSGTRLTVV.

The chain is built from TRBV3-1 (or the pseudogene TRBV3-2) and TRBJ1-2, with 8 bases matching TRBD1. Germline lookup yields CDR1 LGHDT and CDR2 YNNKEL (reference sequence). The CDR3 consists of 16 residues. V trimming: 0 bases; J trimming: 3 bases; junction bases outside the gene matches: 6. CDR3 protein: CASSQDGTDRDYGYTF. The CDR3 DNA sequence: TGTGCCAGCAGCCAAGATGGTACGGACAGGGACTATGGCTACACCTTC.

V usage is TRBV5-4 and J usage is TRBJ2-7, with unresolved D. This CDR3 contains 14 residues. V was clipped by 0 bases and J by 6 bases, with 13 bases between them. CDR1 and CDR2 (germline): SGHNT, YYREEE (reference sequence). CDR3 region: CASSLAWSAGEQYF. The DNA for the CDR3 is TGTGCCAGCAGCTTGGCTTGGTCCGCCGGCGAGCAGTACTTC.

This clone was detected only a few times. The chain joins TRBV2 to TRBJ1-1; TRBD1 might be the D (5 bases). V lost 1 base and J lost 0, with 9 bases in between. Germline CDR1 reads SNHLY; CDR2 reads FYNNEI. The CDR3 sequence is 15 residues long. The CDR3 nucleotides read TGTGCCAGCAGTGAAGTGAGACAGTTGAACACTGAAGCTTTCTTT. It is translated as CASSEVRQLNTEAFF.

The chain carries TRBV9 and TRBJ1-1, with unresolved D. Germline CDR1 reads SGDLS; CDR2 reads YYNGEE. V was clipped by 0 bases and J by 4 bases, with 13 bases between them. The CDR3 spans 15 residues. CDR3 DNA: TGTGCCAGCAGCGTAGCTTCGCGGGGTTTCACTGAAGCTTTCTTT. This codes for CASSVASRGFTEAFF.

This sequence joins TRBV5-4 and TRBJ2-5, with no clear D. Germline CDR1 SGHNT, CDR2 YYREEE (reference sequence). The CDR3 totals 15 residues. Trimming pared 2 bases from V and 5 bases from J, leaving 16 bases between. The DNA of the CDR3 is TGTGCCAGCAGCTTCCAGACGGCGTCACAGGAGACCCAGTACTTC. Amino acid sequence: CASSFQTASQETQYF.

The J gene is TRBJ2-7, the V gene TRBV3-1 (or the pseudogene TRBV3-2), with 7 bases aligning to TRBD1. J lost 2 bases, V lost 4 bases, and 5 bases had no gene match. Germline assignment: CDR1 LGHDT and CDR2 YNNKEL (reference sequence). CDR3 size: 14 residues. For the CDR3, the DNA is TGTGCCAGCAGCCGTTCCGGGACAGCCTACGAGCAGTACTTC. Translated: CASSRSGTAYEQYF.

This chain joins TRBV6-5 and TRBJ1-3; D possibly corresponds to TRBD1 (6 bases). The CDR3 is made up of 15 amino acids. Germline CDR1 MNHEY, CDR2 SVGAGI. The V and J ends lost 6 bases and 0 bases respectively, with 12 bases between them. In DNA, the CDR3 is TGTGCCAGCAGCCTGGACAGAACCTCTGGAAACACCATATATTTT. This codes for CASSLDRTSGNTIYF.

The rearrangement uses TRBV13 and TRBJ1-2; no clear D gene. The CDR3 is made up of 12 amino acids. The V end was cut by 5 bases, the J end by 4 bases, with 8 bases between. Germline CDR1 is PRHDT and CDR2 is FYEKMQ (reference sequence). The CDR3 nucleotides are TGTGCCAGCAGCGCGAACTCCTATGGCTACACCTTC. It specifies CASSANSYGYTF.

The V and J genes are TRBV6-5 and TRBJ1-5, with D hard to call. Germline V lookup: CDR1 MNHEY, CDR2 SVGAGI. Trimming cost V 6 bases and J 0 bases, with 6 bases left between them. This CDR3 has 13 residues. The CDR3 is CASRYNSNQPQHF. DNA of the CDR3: TGTGCCAGCAGGTATAATAGCAATCAGCCCCAGCATTTT.

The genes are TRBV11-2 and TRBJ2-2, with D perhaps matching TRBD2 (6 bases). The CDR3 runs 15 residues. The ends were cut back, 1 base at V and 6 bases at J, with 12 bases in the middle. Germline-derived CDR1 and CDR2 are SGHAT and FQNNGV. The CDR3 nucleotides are TGTGCCAGCAGCTTAGGGAGGGGCGGCCCCGGGGAGCTGTTTTTT. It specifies CASSLGRGGPGELFF. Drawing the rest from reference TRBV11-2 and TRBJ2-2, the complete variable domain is EAGVAQSPRYKIIEKRQSVAFWCNPISGHATLYWYQQILGQGPKLLIQFQNNGVVDDSQLPKDRFSAERLKGVDSTLKIQPAKLEDSAVYLCASSLGRGGPGELFFGEGSRLTVL.

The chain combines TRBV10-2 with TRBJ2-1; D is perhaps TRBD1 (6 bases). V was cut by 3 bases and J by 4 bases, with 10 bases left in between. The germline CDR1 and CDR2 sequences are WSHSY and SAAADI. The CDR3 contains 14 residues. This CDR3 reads CASSDGTSYNEQFF. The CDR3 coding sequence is TGCGCCAGCAGTGACGGGACATCGTACAATGAGCAGTTCTTC.

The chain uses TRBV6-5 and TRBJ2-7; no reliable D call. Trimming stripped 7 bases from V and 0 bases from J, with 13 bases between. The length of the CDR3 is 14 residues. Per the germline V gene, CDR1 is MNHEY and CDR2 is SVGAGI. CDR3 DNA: TGTGCCAGCACCCCGACATTCAGCTCCTACGAGCAGTACTTC. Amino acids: CASTPTFSSYEQYF.